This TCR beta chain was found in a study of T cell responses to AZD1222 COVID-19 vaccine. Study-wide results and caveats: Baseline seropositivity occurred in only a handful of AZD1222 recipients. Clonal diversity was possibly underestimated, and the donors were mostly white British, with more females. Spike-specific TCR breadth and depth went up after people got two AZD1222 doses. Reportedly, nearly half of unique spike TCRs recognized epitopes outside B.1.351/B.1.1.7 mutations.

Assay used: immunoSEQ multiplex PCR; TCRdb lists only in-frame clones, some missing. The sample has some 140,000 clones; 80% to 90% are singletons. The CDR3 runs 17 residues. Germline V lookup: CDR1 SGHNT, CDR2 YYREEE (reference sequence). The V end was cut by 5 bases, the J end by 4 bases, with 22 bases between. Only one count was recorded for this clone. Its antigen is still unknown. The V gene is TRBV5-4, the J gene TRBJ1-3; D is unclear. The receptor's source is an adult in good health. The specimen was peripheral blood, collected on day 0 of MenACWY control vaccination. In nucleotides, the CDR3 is TGTGCCAGCAGTCCCTCGGTCTTGACTGTTGTGGGAAACACCATATATTTT. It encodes CASSPSVLTVVGNTIYF.